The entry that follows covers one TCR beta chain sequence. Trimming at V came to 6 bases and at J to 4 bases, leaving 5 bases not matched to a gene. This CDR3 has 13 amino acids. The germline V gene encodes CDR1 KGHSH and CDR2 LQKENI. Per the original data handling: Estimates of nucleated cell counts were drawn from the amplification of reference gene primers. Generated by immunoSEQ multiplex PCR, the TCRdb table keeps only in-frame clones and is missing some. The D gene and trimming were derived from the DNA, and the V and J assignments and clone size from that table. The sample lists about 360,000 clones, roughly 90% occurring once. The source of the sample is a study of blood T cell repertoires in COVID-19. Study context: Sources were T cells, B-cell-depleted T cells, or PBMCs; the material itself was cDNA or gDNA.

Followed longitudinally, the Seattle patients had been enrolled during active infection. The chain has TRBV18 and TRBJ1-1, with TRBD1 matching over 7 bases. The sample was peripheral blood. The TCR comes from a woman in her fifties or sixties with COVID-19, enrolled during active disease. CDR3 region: CASSGQTTTEAFF. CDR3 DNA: TGTGCCAGCTCGGGACAGACGACCACTGAAGCTTTCTTT.